Below, one TCR beta chain is given with its context. These data belong to a study of ipilimumab plus nivolumab after autologous stem cell transplantation. The ends were cut back, 9 bases at V and 7 bases at J, with 10 bases in the middle. The V gene's germline CDR1 is LNHDA and CDR2 SQIVND (reference sequence). This CDR3 spans 11 amino acids. Method: immunoSEQ multiplex PCR; TCRdb's copy keeps in-frame clones and lacks some. Here the sample spans about 43,000 clones, approximately 90% being singletons. Sample: PBMCs, taken in a trial of ipilimumab plus nivolumab as post-transplant consolidation. The TCR originated in a male donor with multiple myeloma. The J gene is TRBJ2-1, the V gene TRBV19; D not resolved. Written as DNA, the CDR3 is TGTGCCAGCTCTAAGGGAAATGAGCAGTTCTTC. Translated: CASSKGNEQFF.